The 31 T cell receptor beta chains below were found in one sample sequenced in a study of radiation and T cells in renal cell carcinoma. Clones were read by immunoSEQ multiplex PCR, and TCRdb kept only the in-frame ones, dropping some. The data contain over 25,000 clones, over 70% of them singletons. Time point here: blood 4 weeks post-SBRT, at nephrectomy. As for treatment: 15 Gy SBRT to primary tumor, nephrectomy 4 weeks later. The material sequenced was blood, taken from a patient whose treatment included radiotherapy and nephrectomy. The receptors come from a man aged 55 to 70 with renal cell carcinoma.

The J gene is TRBJ2-6, the V gene TRBV7-9, with a weak D call TRBD1 (5 bases). The CDR3 runs 15 residues. With 3 bases removed from V and 0 bases from J, the gap between germline ends came to 6 bases. Looked up from germline, CDR1 is SEHNR and CDR2 is FQNEAQ (reference sequence). The CDR3 DNA sequence: TGTGCCAGCAGCTTGACAGTCTCTGGGGCCAACGTCCTGACTTTC. Translation gives CASSLTVSGANVLTF.

The genes are TRBV28 and TRBJ2-7, with TRBD2 identical over 13 bases. V shed 5 bases and J 5 bases; nucleotides not matched to a gene: 6. Germline CDR1 is MDHEN and CDR2 is SYDVKM. CDR3 size: 15 residues. The CDR3 coding sequence is TGTGCCAGCAGTCTTCGGACTAGCGGGAGTGACGAGCAGTACTTC. Protein product: CASSLRTSGSDEQYF.

The chain combines TRBV18 with TRBJ1-4; 7 bases are a match to TRBD1. CDR1 and CDR2 (germline): KGHSH, LQKENI. This CDR3 region has 14 residues. J gave up 7 bases and V 6 bases, and 8 bases lay outside the gene matches. The CDR3 DNA reads as TGTGCCAGCTCGCCGACAGGGTATTTTGAAAAACTGTTTTTT. This encodes CASSPTGYFEKLFF.

The V and J genes are TRBV12-5 and TRBJ1-1; TRBD1 aligns across 9 bases. Germline values: CDR1 LGHNT, CDR2 FRNRAP. The J segment lost 3 bases and the V segment lost 5 bases, leaving 7 bases of the junction unmatched. The CDR3 spans 15 residues. The CDR3 sequence: CASGPSQGAYTEAFF. The CDR3, as DNA: TGTGCTAGTGGTCCCTCACAGGGGGCCTACACTGAAGCTTTCTTT.

This chain uses TRBV7-6 with TRBJ1-1; D is unresolved. Germline CDR1 reads SGHVS; CDR2 reads FNYEAQ. The CDR3 has 11 residues. V lost 6 bases to trimming and J lost 6 bases, with 8 bases between them. CDR3 amino acids: CASRSGSEAFF. In nucleotides, the CDR3 is TGTGCCAGCAGGTCGGGTTCTGAAGCTTTCTTT.

The V gene is TRBV10-1, the J gene TRBJ2-3; D ambiguous. From germline, CDR1 is WNHNN and CDR2 SYGVQD (reference sequence). The CDR3 is 13 residues long. Trimming left V 11 bases short and J 1 base short, with 13 bases between. The CDR3 sequence: CARAARGTDTQYF. For the CDR3, the DNA is TGCGCCCGGGCAGCTAGGGGCACAGATACGCAGTATTTT.

This chain links TRBV7-8 with TRBJ2-7, with D unresolved. This CDR3 region has 13 residues. V was shortened by 8 bases and J by 0 bases, with 11 bases between the two germline ends. Per the germline V gene, CDR1 is SGHVS and CDR2 is FQNEAQ. The CDR3 loop reads CASGSIHSYEQYF. The CDR3 DNA follows: TGTGCCAGCGGCAGTATACACTCCTACGAGCAGTACTTC. Supplemented by reference TRBV7-8 and TRBJ2-7, the full variable domain reads GAGVSQSPRYKVAKRGQDVALRCDPISGHVSLFWYQQALGQGPEFLTYFQNEAQLDKSGLPSDRFFAERPEGSVSTLKIQRTQQEDSAVYLCASGSIHSYEQYFGPGTRLTVT.

The chain joins TRBV4-2 to TRBJ1-2, with unresolved D. CDR1 is LGHNA, CDR2 YNFKEQ, per germline. The V gene lost 7 bases and the J gene lost 4 bases, with 31 bases spanning the gap. This CDR3 comprises 19 residues. The CDR3 loop is CASNPSPGRPDGGTYGYTF. The CDR3 coding sequence is TGTGCCAGCAACCCATCTCCCGGCCGGCCGGACGGAGGAACCTATGGCTACACCTTC.

This rearrangement joins TRBV25-1 to TRBJ1-1; 7 bases agree with TRBD1. The germline V gene has CDR1 MGHDK and CDR2 SYGVNS. V was clipped by 8 bases and J by 3 bases; unmatched bases: 6. The CDR3 sequence is 13 residues long. The DNA for the CDR3 is TGTGCCAGCTCGACACAGGGGCACACTGAAGCTTTCTTT. As protein: CASSTQGHTEAFF.

V and J are TRBV10-3 and TRBJ2-1; possibly TRBD1 or TRBD2 for D (5 bases each). Looked up from germline, CDR1 is ENHRY and CDR2 is SYGVKD. CDR3 length: 13 amino acids. Trimming took off 4 bases at V and 6 bases at J, with 10 bases between the two ends. The DNA of the CDR3 is TGTGCCATCAGTGGAGTCGGGGCCAATGAGCAGTTCTTC. Translated: CAISGVGANEQFF.

This chain links TRBV5-6 with TRBJ2-3; D unresolved. CDR1 is SGHDT, CDR2 YYEEEE, per germline. The CDR3 runs to 12 residues. Trimming took off 2 bases at V and 6 bases at J, with 7 bases between the two ends. The CDR3 reads CASSFYSDTQYF. The CDR3, as DNA: TGTGCCAGCAGCTTTTATTCCGATACGCAGTATTTT.

V is TRBV15 and J is TRBJ2-1; TRBD2 aligns across 16 bases. The length of the CDR3 is 19 residues. Germline assignment: CDR1 LNHNV and CDR2 YYDKDF (reference sequence). The V segment lost 2 bases and the J segment 5 bases; nucleotides outside the gene matches: 9. CDR3 protein: CATSRSGLAGGPGNNEQFF. CDR3 bases: TGTGCCACCAGCAGATCGGGACTAGCGGGAGGGCCGGGTAACAATGAGCAGTTCTTC. Based on the CDR3 plus reference TRBV15 and TRBJ2-1, the full variable domain is DAMVIQNPRYQVTQFGKPVTLSCSQTLNHNVMYWYQQKSSQAPKLLFHYYDKDFNNEADTPDNFQSRRPNTSFCFLDIRSPGLGDTAMYLCATSRSGLAGGPGNNEQFFGPGTRLTVL.

This chain joins TRBV19 and TRBJ1-5; unclear D gene. The germline V gene has CDR1 LNHDA and CDR2 SQIVND (reference sequence). The germline V and J ends were trimmed by 5 bases and 4 bases, with 9 bases remaining between them. The CDR3 length is 13 residues. The CDR3 coding sequence is TGTGCCAGTAGTTTACGACTGAATCAGCCCCAGCATTTT. Its protein is CASSLRLNQPQHF.

CDR3 sequence reads: CASNPMDSVGTQYF. For the CDR3, the DNA is TGTGCCAGCAACCCAATGGACAGCGTCGGGACCCAGTACTTC. V is TRBV9 and J is TRBJ2-5; possible D gene TRBD1, 6 bases. This CDR3 is built from 14 residues. Germline CDR1 and CDR2: SGDLS and YYNGEE. The V and J ends lost 6 bases and 7 bases respectively, with 19 bases between them.

This clone was observed a single time. CDR3 sequence reads: CAISPKDGAYEQYF. The CDR3 bases are TGTGCCATCAGCCCAAAGGACGGCGCCTACGAGCAGTACTTC. This rearrangement joins TRBV10-3 to TRBJ2-7; unclear D gene. CDR3 length: 14 residues. The germline CDR1 and CDR2 sequences are ENHRY and SYGVKD. V gave up 6 bases and J gave up 2 bases, with 14 bases separating them.

This clone appeared many times. The gene calls are TRBV7-9 and TRBJ1-1; tentative D call: TRBD1 (6 bases). This CDR3 is 15 amino acids long. Germline-derived CDR1 and CDR2 are SEHNR and FQNEAQ (reference sequence). Trimming pared 0 bases from V and 3 bases from J, leaving 11 bases between. The CDR3 here is CASSLAWGQDTEAFF. CDR3 coding DNA: TGTGCCAGCAGCTTAGCTTGGGGGCAGGACACTGAAGCTTTCTTT.

V is TRBV9 and J is TRBJ1-2; the D gene is possibly TRBD1 (5 bases). This CDR3 comprises 14 residues. The ends were cut back, 1 base at V and 7 bases at J, with 14 bases in the middle. Germline lookup yields CDR1 SGDLS and CDR2 YYNGEE. The CDR3 sequence is CASSVTTGPSGYTF. The CDR3 nucleotides are TGTGCCAGCAGCGTAACAACAGGCCCCTCTGGCTACACCTTC.

This clone was recorded a few times. The gene calls are TRBV18 and TRBJ1-1; D is ambiguous. Germline V gene sequence: CDR1 KGHSH, CDR2 LQKENI. This CDR3 has 13 amino acids. V dropped 4 bases and J dropped 3 bases, with 9 bases sitting between them. The CDR3 nucleotides are TGTGCCAGCTCACTTTCGACGGACACTGAAGCTTTCTTT. Amino acids: CASSLSTDTEAFF.

In DNA form, the CDR3 reads TGTGCCAGCACTAAATCGACAGGGGGAACCGGGGAGCTGTTTTTT. Its protein product is CASTKSTGGTGELFF. The chain employs TRBV6-5 and TRBJ2-2, with TRBD1 identical over 9 bases. Germline CDR1 reads MNHEY; CDR2 reads SVGAGI. V shed 7 bases, J shed 5 bases, and the junction held 8 bases outside the gene matches. The CDR3 contains 15 residues.

DNA of the CDR3: TGTGCCAGCAGAGCGATAGGACATCGGTTGGTAGAGCTGTTTTTT. Protein: CASRAIGHRLVELFF. The V call is TRBV6-1, the J call TRBJ2-2, with D possibly matching TRBD1 (5 bases). The CDR3 spans 15 residues. V shed 6 bases and J shed 11 bases, with 22 bases lying between them. Per the germline V gene, CDR1 is MNHNS and CDR2 is SASEGT.

The chain has TRBV18 and TRBJ2-1; TRBD2 is a possible D gene (5 bases). The CDR3 is made up of 13 amino acids. V was shortened by 4 bases and J by 7 bases, with 11 bases between the two germline ends. The V gene's germline CDR1 is KGHSH and CDR2 LQKENI. As DNA, the CDR3 is TGTGCCAGCTCACTCCGTGGCGGGAATGAGCAGTTCTTC. Its protein is CASSLRGGNEQFF. Filled out from reference TRBV18 and TRBJ2-1, the complete variable domain reads NAGVMQNPRHLVRRRGQEARLRCSPMKGHSHVYWYRQLPEEGLKFMVYLQKENIIDESGMPKERFSAEFPKEGPSILRIQQVVRGDSAAYFCASSLRGGNEQFFGPGTRLTVL.

The chain links TRBV20-1 to TRBJ2-3; D gene uncertain. V lost 3 bases to trimming and J lost 4 bases, with 5 bases between them. The CDR3 is made up of 11 amino acids. CDR1 is DFQATT, CDR2 SNEGSKA, per germline (reference sequence). In DNA form, the CDR3 reads TGCAGTGCTAGTTTTGCAGATACGCAGTATTTT. Residues: CSASFADTQYF.

J is TRBJ2-3 and V is TRBV7-9, with 8 bases lining up with TRBD1. The CDR3 contains 15 residues. V gave up 2 bases and J gave up 2 bases; unmatched junction bases: 3. Germline assignment: CDR1 SEHNR and CDR2 FQNEAQ (reference sequence). The chain's CDR3 is CASSLWTGTTDTQYF. As DNA, the CDR3 is TGTGCCAGCAGCTTATGGACAGGGACCACAGATACGCAGTATTTT.

The chain recombines TRBV28 with TRBJ2-7, with TRBD2 matching over 11 bases. This CDR3 is built from 15 residues. J was trimmed by 5 bases and V by 5 bases; bases with no gene match: 8. Germline V lookup: CDR1 MDHEN, CDR2 SYDVKM. CDR3: CASSLPTSGTDEQYF. For the CDR3, the DNA is TGTGCCAGCAGTCTACCGACTAGCGGGACAGACGAGCAGTACTTC.

This rearrangement joins TRBV15 to TRBJ1-1; the match to TRBD1 covers 7 bases. The CDR3 runs to 15 residues. J gave up 4 bases and V 0 bases, and 5 bases lay outside the gene matches. Germline V lookup: CDR1 LNHNV, CDR2 YYDKDF (reference sequence). The CDR3 here is CATSREKGAGTEAFF. The CDR3 DNA follows: TGTGCCACCAGCAGAGAGAAGGGGGCGGGCACTGAAGCTTTCTTT.

The rearrangement uses TRBV7-9 and TRBJ1-2, with D possibly matching TRBD1 (5 bases). The ends were cut back, 2 bases at V and 4 bases at J, with 8 bases in the middle. The length of the CDR3 is 13 residues. Germline V CDR1 and CDR2: SEHNR, FQNEAQ (reference sequence). This chain's CDR3 is CASSLQGGYGYTF. CDR3 DNA: TGTGCCAGCAGCTTACAGGGTGGCTATGGCTACACCTTC. Looking up the rest from reference TRBV7-9 and TRBJ1-2 gives the full variable domain: DTGVSQNPRHKITKRGQNVTFRCDPISEHNRLYWYRQTLGQGPEFLTYFQNEAQLEKSRLLSDRFSAERPKGSFSTLEIQRTEQGDSAMYLCASSLQGGYGYTFGSGTRLTVV.

V usage is TRBV7-7 and J usage is TRBJ2-1; 9 bases fit TRBD2. J was trimmed by 5 bases and V by 2 bases; bases with no gene match: 4. This CDR3 is built from 15 residues. Germline V lookup: CDR1 SSHAT, CDR2 FNYEAQ (reference sequence). CDR3 protein: CASSLLLAGNNEQFF. The CDR3 nucleotides are TGTGCCAGCAGCTTATTACTAGCGGGCAACAATGAGCAGTTCTTC.

This clone came up once. This chain uses TRBV6-5 with TRBJ1-4; no firm D call. There are 15 residues in the CDR3. Germline V gene data show CDR1 as MNHEY and CDR2 as SVGAGI. V lost 0 bases to trimming and J lost 2 bases, with 7 bases between them. CDR3 loop: CASSYSQTTNEKLFF. The CDR3 coding sequence is TGTGCCAGCAGTTACTCACAGACTACTAATGAAAAACTGTTTTTT.

J is TRBJ2-7 and V is TRBV5-8; D might be TRBD2 (5 bases). CDR3 size: 14 residues. CDR1 is SGHTS, CDR2 YDEGEE, per germline. With 1 base removed from V and 2 bases from J, the gap between germline ends came to 10 bases. Written as DNA, the CDR3 is TGTGCCAGCAGCTTGCGGCGGGTAACCTACGAGCAGTACTTC. This codes for CASSLRRVTYEQYF.

The chain employs TRBV18 and TRBJ2-7, with 10 bases lining up with TRBD1. CDR1 and CDR2 (germline): KGHSH, LQKENI. CDR3 length: 14 amino acids. The J segment lost 0 bases and the V segment lost 5 bases, leaving 1 base of the junction unmatched. For the CDR3, the DNA is TGTGCCAGCTCAGGACAGGGGGTCTCCTACGAGCAGTACTTC. This translates into CASSGQGVSYEQYF.

This clone has only a few counts. The chain links TRBV5-1 to TRBJ2-2; 15 nucleotides agree with TRBD2. Germline trimming cut 3 bases from V and 4 bases from J; bases unmatched to any gene: 10. CDR1 SGHRS and CDR2 YFSETQ come from the germline V gene. The CDR3 totals 19 residues. CDR3 bases: TGCGCCAGCAGCTCTCTACCGGGACTAGCGGGAGGTTCCACCGGGGAGCTGTTTTTT. Amino acid sequence: CASSSLPGLAGGSTGELFF.